These 20 T cell receptor beta chains originate from one sample sequenced in a study of cytomegalovirus exposure and HLA in healthy donors. It was with 60 Vbeta and 13 Jbeta primers that the PCR ran. Sequenced by immunoSEQ multiplex PCR; TCRdb stores in-frame clones only, minus some. The data hold about 120,000 clones, with 66% observed a single time. The material sequenced was PBMCs. Source of these receptors: a man aged 18 to 30 in good health and CMV-seronegative.

The rearrangement links TRBV7-2 to TRBJ2-5, with no clear D. V lost 5 bases, J lost 4 bases, and 17 bases lay in between. This CDR3 has 15 residues. Looked up from germline, CDR1 is SGHTA and CDR2 is FQGNSA. The CDR3 is CASSPPVGRRETQYF. DNA for the CDR3: TGTGCCAGCAGCCCCCCAGTTGGGCGACGAGAGACCCAGTACTTC.

The chain links TRBV7-9 to TRBJ1-2, with 7 bases aligning to TRBD1. The V segment lost 2 bases and the J segment 4 bases; nucleotides outside the gene matches: 4. Germline-derived CDR1 and CDR2 are SEHNR and FQNEAQ (reference sequence). There are 14 residues in the CDR3. The DNA for the CDR3 is TGTGCCAGCAGCTTAATGGGGACAGCCTATGGCTACACCTTC. This sequence encodes CASSLMGTAYGYTF.

J is TRBJ2-6 and V is TRBV5-6, with 7 bases lining up with TRBD1. Germline V gives CDR1 SGHDT, CDR2 YYEEEE. The V and J ends lost 2 bases and 2 bases, in that order; junction bases with no gene match: 7. There are 17 residues in the CDR3. The CDR3 sequence is CASSFRGQLPGANVLTF. CDR3 coding DNA: TGTGCCAGCAGCTTTAGGGGGCAACTCCCTGGGGCCAACGTCCTGACTTTC.

The J gene is TRBJ1-1, the V gene TRBV29-1, with 7 bases matching TRBD1. The germline CDR1 and CDR2 sequences are SQVTM and ANQGSEA. The CDR3 runs 14 residues. J gave up 1 base and V 6 bases, and 8 bases lay outside the gene matches. This CDR3 reads CSVRRQGENTEAFF. CDR3 DNA sequence: TGCAGCGTCCGCAGACAGGGAGAGAACACTGAAGCTTTCTTT.

The chain carries TRBV6-5 and TRBJ2-1, with 8 bases lining up with TRBD1. This CDR3 spans 15 amino acids. J lost 0 bases, V lost 8 bases, and 6 bases had no gene match. CDR1 and CDR2 from the germline V gene are MNHEY and SVGAGI. In DNA form, the CDR3 reads TGTGCCAGCCGACAGGGGACAAACTCCTACAATGAGCAGTTCTTC. This codes for CASRQGTNSYNEQFF.

The chain employs TRBV4-2 and TRBJ2-7, with 9 bases identical to TRBD1. After removal of 1 base from V and 2 bases from J, the junction contained 0 bases not matched to a gene. CDR3 length: 14 amino acids. Germline CDR1 reads LGHNA; CDR2 reads YNFKEQ. CDR3 loop: CASSQGQGAYEQYF. The CDR3 DNA reads TGTGCCAGCAGCCAAGGACAGGGGGCCTACGAGCAGTACTTC.

The CDR3: CASSPGQGGVRTEAFF. DNA of the CDR3: TGTGCCAGCAGCCCAGGACAGGGGGGGGTCCGCACTGAAGCTTTCTTT. The chain links TRBV7-9 to TRBJ1-1; TRBD1 matches at 10 bases. J gave up 4 bases and V 5 bases, and 10 bases lay outside the gene matches. Germline-derived CDR1 and CDR2 are SEHNR and FQNEAQ (reference sequence). The CDR3 loop spans 16 amino acids.

V usage is TRBV19 and J usage is TRBJ1-1; no reliable D call. Germline V gene lookup returns CDR1 LNHDA and CDR2 SQIVND (reference sequence). V was clipped by 3 bases and J by 6 bases, with 5 bases between them. The CDR3 extends over 11 amino acids. As DNA, the CDR3 is TGTGCCAGTAGTATCCGGGCTGAAGCTTTCTTT. Amino acids: CASSIRAEAFF.

The V and J genes are TRBV7-8 and TRBJ2-7; D not certain. Germline V CDR1 and CDR2: SGHVS, FQNEAQ. Trimming left V 4 bases short and J 6 bases short, with 10 bases between. The CDR3 spans 12 residues. CDR3 in DNA: TGTGCCAGCAGCTCCGGGTTGCCCGAGCAGTACTTC. Its translation: CASSSGLPEQYF. Filled out from reference TRBV7-8 and TRBJ2-7, the complete variable domain reads GAGVSQSPRYKVAKRGQDVALRCDPISGHVSLFWYQQALGQGPEFLTYFQNEAQLDKSGLPSDRFFAERPEGSVSTLKIQRTQQEDSAVYLCASSSGLPEQYFGPGTRLTVT.

This chain uses TRBV4-1 with TRBJ2-5; 8 nucleotides align to TRBD1. The DNA matches TRBJ2-7 better at its end, which makes the J call doubtful. The germline V gene has CDR1 MGHRA and CDR2 YSYEKL. The CDR3 length is 14 residues. The CDR3 here is CARKDRAGPNEQYF. CDR3 nucleotides: TGCGCCAGAAAGGACAGGGCGGGGCCGAACGAGCAGTACTTC.

DNA for the CDR3: TGTGCCAGCAGCCCAGAAGCCAGGCCAAACACTGAAGCTTTCTTT. This codes for CASSPEARPNTEAFF. This rearrangement joins TRBV9 to TRBJ1-1; no firm D call. The CDR3 contains 15 residues. V dropped 4 bases and J dropped 2 bases, with 15 bases sitting between them. CDR1 is SGDLS and CDR2 is YYNGEE in the germline V gene.

This clone was seen a handful of times. The rearrangement joins TRBV28 to TRBJ1-3; no definite D call. The CDR3 is made up of 14 amino acids. Per germline, CDR1 MDHEN and CDR2 SYDVKM. Trimming cost V 3 bases and J 0 bases, with 6 bases left between them. The CDR3 nucleotides are TGTGCCAGCAGTTTCCAGAACTCTGGAAACACCATATATTTT. Amino acid sequence: CASSFQNSGNTIYF.

J is TRBJ2-7 and V is TRBV7-2; 8 bases are a match to TRBD1. There are 15 residues in the CDR3. Germline V lookup: CDR1 SGHTA, CDR2 FQGNSA. Germline trimming cut 1 base from V and 4 bases from J; bases unmatched to any gene: 6. The CDR3 protein is CASSLVGQGAYEQYF. In DNA form, the CDR3 reads TGTGCCAGCAGCTTAGTGGGGCAGGGGGCTTACGAGCAGTACTTC.

The V and J genes are TRBV6-5 and TRBJ2-7; 9 bases agree with TRBD1. The junction had 5 bases not matched to a gene; V was cut back by 5 bases and J by 3 bases. Germline V gene data show CDR1 as MNHEY and CDR2 as SVGAGI. This CDR3 spans 14 amino acids. The CDR3 bases are TGTGCCAGCAGTCCGGGACAGGGTAGCTACGAGCAGTACTTC. It codes for CASSPGQGSYEQYF.

V and J are TRBV9 and TRBJ1-2; no reliable D call. V lost 0 bases, J lost 6 bases, and 9 bases lay in between. The CDR3 totals 13 residues. In germline, CDR1 is SGDLS, CDR2 YYNGEE. The CDR3 protein is CASSVAGSDGYTF. CDR3 sequence (DNA): TGTGCCAGCAGCGTAGCGGGGTCTGATGGCTACACCTTC.

This chain joins TRBV27 and TRBJ2-7, with D unresolved. Germline CDR1 is MNHEY and CDR2 is SMNVEV (reference sequence). The CDR3 loop spans 13 amino acids. Trimming pared 3 bases from V and 6 bases from J, leaving 12 bases between. The CDR3 spells CASSFGVGREQYF. DNA of the CDR3: TGTGCCAGCAGTTTTGGTGTCGGTCGCGAGCAGTACTTC.

V gene TRBV6-5 combines with J gene TRBJ2-7; D ambiguous. V was trimmed by 2 bases and J by 6 bases, leaving 11 bases between them. This CDR3 is built from 13 residues. Germline V gives CDR1 MNHEY, CDR2 SVGAGI. The CDR3 nucleotides read TGTGCCAGCAGTTACCCCGCCCACGGCGAGCAGTACTTC. It yields the protein CASSYPAHGEQYF.

The chain recombines TRBV19 with TRBJ2-7; D might be TRBD1 (5 bases). Germline V lookup: CDR1 LNHDA, CDR2 SQIVND (reference sequence). V shed 2 bases and J shed 2 bases, with 10 bases lying between them. There are 14 residues in the CDR3. The CDR3 DNA sequence: TGTGCCAGTAGTATATCCAGGGTAGCCTACGAGCAGTACTTC. Its translation: CASSISRVAYEQYF.

The V call is TRBV25-1, the J call TRBJ1-6, with D unresolved. V shed 0 bases and J shed 9 bases, with 9 bases lying between them. Per the germline V gene, CDR1 is MGHDK and CDR2 is SYGVNS. The CDR3 is 14 amino acids. For the CDR3, the DNA is TGTGCCAGCAGTGAATACCCCCCAGGTTCACCCCTCCACTTT. Translated: CASSEYPPGSPLHF.

This chain links TRBV29-1 with TRBJ1-3; D call uncertain. Germline loops: CDR1 SQVTM, CDR2 ANQGSEA. The V end was cut by 6 bases, the J end by 4 bases, with 10 bases between. CDR3 length: 12 residues. The CDR3 protein is CSVRVLGNTIYF. DNA for the CDR3: TGCAGCGTGCGGGTTTTAGGAAACACCATATATTTT.